The clone carrying this TCR beta chain was recorded at least ten times. Its cognate antigen is unknown. Unique molecular identifiers tagged every individual TCR cDNA molecule. One entry per CDR3 protein results from TCRdb running MiXCR on the 5' RACE reads. The data contain around 87,000 distinct CDR3 sequences, 12% of them singletons. Time point defined: sample taken at primary tumor resection. Frozen PBMC, nontumor lung or tumor provided whole RNA, which was sequenced unsorted. Samples were donated by 72 untreated early-stage non-small cell lung cancer patients. This sample stems from a study of spatial heterogeneity in lung cancer. Study information: The study consistently detected more beta-chain than alpha-chain sequences. Findings of the study overall: Blood contained ubiquitous expanded tumor TCRs more at resection than at follow-up.

The germline V and J ends were trimmed by 5 bases and 5 bases, with 19 bases remaining between them. This CDR3 is built from 15 residues. The V gene's germline CDR1 is SQVTM and CDR2 ANQGSEA. Sequencing used PBMCs, obtained at surgery. The chain recombines TRBV29-1 with TRBJ2-1; tentatively, D is TRBD2 (6 bases). The clonotype was recovered from a male donor with early-stage non-small cell lung cancer. This chain's CDR3 is CSVNSIAVMNNEQFF. CDR3 in DNA: TGCAGCGTTAACTCGATAGCGGTTATGAACAATGAGCAGTTCTTC.